Each of the 6 T cell receptor beta chains below was sequenced from the same sample in a study of radiotherapy plus CTLA-4 blockade in lung cancer. Sequencing used immunoSEQ multiplex PCR; TCRdb keeps in-frame clones, though not all of them. The table includes some 15,000 clones, 70% to 85% detected once. Sequencing used peripheral blood, obtained from a patient treated with radiotherapy plus ipilimumab. These receptors originate from a human donor with non-small cell lung cancer whose response to radiotherapy plus ipilimumab could not be evaluated.

The sample holds one count of this clone. The chain carries TRBV5-4 and TRBJ2-3; D is undetermined. The germline CDR1 and CDR2 sequences are SGHNT and YYREEE (reference sequence). The V and J ends lost 5 bases and 3 bases respectively, with 13 bases between them. The CDR3 is 14 amino acids. This CDR3 is CASSYSSSTDTQYF. The CDR3 DNA sequence: TGTGCCAGCAGTTATTCCTCTAGTACAGATACGCAGTATTTT. Based on the CDR3 plus reference TRBV5-4 and TRBJ2-3, the full variable domain is ETGVTQSPTHLIKTRGQQVTLRCSSQSGHNTVSWYQQALGQGPQFIFQYYREEENGRGNFPPRFSGLQFPNYSSELNVNALELDDSALYLCASSYSSSTDTQYFGPGTRLTVL.

The sample holds one count of this clone. V and J are TRBV9 and TRBJ1-1; TRBD1 matches 7 bases. This CDR3 region has 12 residues. Unmatched junction bases numbered 6, after V lost 3 bases and J lost 10 bases. Germline V CDR1 and CDR2: SGDLS, YYNGEE. The CDR3 DNA reads TGTGCCAGCAGCGGGCGACAGGGAGGAGCTTTCTTT. Translation: CASSGRQGGAFF.

The chain has TRBV21-1 and TRBJ1-2; the table's D call of TRBD1 was not tested on the DNA. TRBV21-1 is a pseudogene. The length of the CDR3 is 14 residues. CDR3 amino acids: CASSLTSRGYGYTF. The CDR3 bases are TGTGCCAGCAGCCTAACGTCCAGGGGGTATGGCTACACCTTC.

V gene TRBV10-3 combines with J gene TRBJ1-1, with D perhaps TRBD1 (6 bases). CDR1 and CDR2 (germline): ENHRY, SYGVKD. The CDR3 is 13 amino acids. Deletions cut 7 bases from V and 5 bases from J, with 14 bases between. The CDR3 region is CAITQTGSTEAFF. The CDR3 nucleotides are TGTGCCATCACCCAAACAGGGTCGACTGAAGCTTTCTTT.

The V gene is TRBV18, the J gene TRBJ2-5; D is unclear. Per the germline V gene, CDR1 is KGHSH and CDR2 is LQKENI. The ends were cut back, 2 bases at V and 10 bases at J, with 20 bases in the middle. CDR3 length: 15 residues. The CDR3 DNA reads as TGTGCCAGCTCACCAGAGAGCCCCCGCCCCCAGGACCAGTACTTC. It is translated as CASSPESPRPQDQYF.

This chain uses TRBV9 with TRBJ1-1; TRBD1 matches at 7 bases. CDR1 and CDR2 from the germline V gene are SGDLS and YYNGEE. V shed 2 bases and J 8 bases; nucleotides not matched to a gene: 3. The CDR3 consists of 12 residues. The CDR3 reads CASSVPGQEAFF. The CDR3 nucleotides read TGTGCCAGCAGCGTTCCGGGACAGGAAGCTTTCTTT.